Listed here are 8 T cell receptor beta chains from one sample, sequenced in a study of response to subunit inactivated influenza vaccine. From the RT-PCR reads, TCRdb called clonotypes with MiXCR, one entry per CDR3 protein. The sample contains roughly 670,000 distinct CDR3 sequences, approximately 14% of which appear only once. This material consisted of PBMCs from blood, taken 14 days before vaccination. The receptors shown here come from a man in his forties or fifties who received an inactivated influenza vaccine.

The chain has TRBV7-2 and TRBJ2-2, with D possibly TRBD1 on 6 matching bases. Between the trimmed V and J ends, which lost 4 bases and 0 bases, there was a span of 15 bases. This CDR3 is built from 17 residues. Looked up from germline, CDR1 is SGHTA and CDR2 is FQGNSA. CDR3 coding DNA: TGTGCCAGCAGCTGGTTTCGAGGGGGTACGAACACCGGGGAGCTGTTTTTT. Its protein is CASSWFRGGTNTGELFF.

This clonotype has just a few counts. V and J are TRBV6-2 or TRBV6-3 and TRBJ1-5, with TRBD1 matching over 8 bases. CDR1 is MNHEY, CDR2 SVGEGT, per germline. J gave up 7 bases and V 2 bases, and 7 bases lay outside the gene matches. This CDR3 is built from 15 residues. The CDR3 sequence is CASSYAGRGRQPQHF. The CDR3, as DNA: TGTGCCAGCAGTTACGCGGGCAGGGGGCGACAGCCCCAGCATTTT.

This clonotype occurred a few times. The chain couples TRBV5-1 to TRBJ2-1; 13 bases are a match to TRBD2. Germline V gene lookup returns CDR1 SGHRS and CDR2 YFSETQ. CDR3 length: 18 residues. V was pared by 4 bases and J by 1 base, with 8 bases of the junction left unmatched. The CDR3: CASSLWTSGSHSYNEQFF. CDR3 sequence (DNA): TGCGCCAGCAGCCTCTGGACTAGCGGGAGTCATTCCTACAATGAGCAGTTCTTC.

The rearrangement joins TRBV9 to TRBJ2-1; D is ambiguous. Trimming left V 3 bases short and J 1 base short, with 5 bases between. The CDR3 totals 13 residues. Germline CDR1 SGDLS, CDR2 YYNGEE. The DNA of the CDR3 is TGTGCCAGCAGCGCCCGTTCCTACAATGAGCAGTTCTTC. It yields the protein CASSARSYNEQFF.

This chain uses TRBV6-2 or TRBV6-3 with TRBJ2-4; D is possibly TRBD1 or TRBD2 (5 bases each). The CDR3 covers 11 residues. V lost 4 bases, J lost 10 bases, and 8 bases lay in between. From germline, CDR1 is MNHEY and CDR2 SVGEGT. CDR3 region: CASSLGEIQYF. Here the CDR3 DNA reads TGTGCCAGCAGTTTGGGGGAGATTCAGTACTTC.

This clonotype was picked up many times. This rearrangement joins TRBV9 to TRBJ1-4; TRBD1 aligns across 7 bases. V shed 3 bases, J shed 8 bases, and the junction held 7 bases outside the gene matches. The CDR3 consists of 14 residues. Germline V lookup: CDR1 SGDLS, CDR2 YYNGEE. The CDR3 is CASSEGAGLEKLFF. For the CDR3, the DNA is TGTGCCAGCAGCGAGGGGGCAGGGCTGGAAAAACTGTTTTTT.

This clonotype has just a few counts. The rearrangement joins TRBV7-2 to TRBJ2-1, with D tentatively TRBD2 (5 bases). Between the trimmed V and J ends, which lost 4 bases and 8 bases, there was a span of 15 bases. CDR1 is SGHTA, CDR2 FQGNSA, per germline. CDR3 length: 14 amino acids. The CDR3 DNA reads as TGTGCCAGCAGCTCCGAGGGCCAGGCCCATGAGCAGTTCTTC. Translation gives CASSSEGQAHEQFF.

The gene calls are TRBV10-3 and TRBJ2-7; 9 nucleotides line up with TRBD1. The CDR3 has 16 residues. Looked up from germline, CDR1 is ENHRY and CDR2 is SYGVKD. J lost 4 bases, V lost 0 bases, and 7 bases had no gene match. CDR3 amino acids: CAISESGQGSGYEQYF. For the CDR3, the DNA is TGTGCCATCAGTGAGTCGGGACAGGGTTCCGGGTACGAGCAGTACTTC.